This is a list of T cell receptor beta chains from one sample in a study of shared clonotypes between healthy human individuals. The table came from immunoSEQ multiplex PCR; TCRdb's copy has only in-frame clones and leaves some out. The data show around 600,000 clones, roughly 95% seen once. Source material: naive CD8+ T cells sorted from blood. These receptors originate from a woman aged 25-40 years in good health. Each CDR3 is given with its conserved first and last residue. D genes are given only for firm matches. Clone size is given for some rows only: seen once, a few or many times, or a class if the clone is expanded.

V	D	J	size	DNA	CDR3
TRBV5-6	NA	TRBJ2-7	once	TGTGCCAGCAGCTCCCCCGGGGGGCGCGAAGGCGAGCAGTACTTC	CASSSPGGREGEQYF
TRBV7-9	NA	TRBJ1-2	NA	TGTGCCAGCAGCGGGGAAATGGGGCTTGGCTACACCTTC	CASSGEMGLGYTF
TRBV2	NA	TRBJ1-4	NA	TGTGCCAGCAGCCAATCGGAAGGAGAAAAACTGTTTTTT	CASSQSEGEKLFF
TRBV19	TRBD2	TRBJ2-7	NA	TGTGCCAGTAGTGATAGACTAGCGGGGAGCTACGAGCAGTACTTC	CASSDRLAGSYEQYF
TRBV19	NA	TRBJ2-3	NA	TGTGCCAGTAGTCCCCGACAATCCGGGGATACGCAGTATTTT	CASSPRQSGDTQYF
TRBV27	NA	TRBJ2-7	NA	TGTGCCAGCAGTTTCCGGGGGAGCTCCTACGAGCAGTACTTC	CASSFRGSSYEQYF
TRBV6-4	NA	TRBJ2-7	NA	TGTGCCAGCAGTGACCGACTAGGATGTATTCTTCCCGAGCAGTACTTC	CASSDRLGCILPEQYF
TRBV5-4	NA	TRBJ2-7	NA	TGTGCCAGCAGCCCGGACTTTCCGAGCTCCTACGAGCAGTACTTC	CASSPDFPSSYEQYF
TRBV27	NA	TRBJ1-2	few	TGTGCCAGCAGTTTTGGGCCTCGAAACAGGGGCTACACCTTC	CASSFGPRNRGYTF
TRBV6-1	NA	TRBJ2-1	NA	TGTGCCAGCGCTAGGGGCACAAGCTCCTACAATGAGCAGTTCTTC	CASARGTSSYNEQFF
TRBV6-5	TRBD1	TRBJ2-7	few	TGTGCCAGCAGTTACGGGACAGGGGCCCACGAGCAGTACTTC	CASSYGTGAHEQYF
TRBV27	NA	TRBJ1-5	once	TGTGCCAGCTCGGAGGGCAATCAGCCCCAGCATTTT	CASSEGNQPQHF
TRBV9	NA	TRBJ1-3	NA	TGTGCCAGCAGCGGAGCGGATGGAAACACCATATATTTT	CASSGADGNTIYF
TRBV7-8	NA	TRBJ1-2	NA	TGTGCCAGCAGCTTAGCGGGGGAGTCTAACTATGGCTACACCTTC	CASSLAGESNYGYTF
TRBV7-8	TRBD1	TRBJ2-7	NA	TGTGCCAGCAGCTATGGGACAGGTCTTCTCGAGCAGTACTTC	CASSYGTGLLEQYF
TRBV28	NA	TRBJ1-1	NA	TGTGCCAGCAGTTCCGGAACAGTTAACACTGAAGCTTTCTTT	CASSSGTVNTEAFF
TRBV10-1	TRBD2	TRBJ2-3	NA	TGCGCCAGCAGTGAAGGAGCGGGAGGTGGAACAGATACGCAGTATTTT	CASSEGAGGGTDTQYF
TRBV14	TRBD2	TRBJ2-2	NA	TGTGCCAGCAGGGGACTAGCGTTCACCGGGGAGCTGTTTTTT	CASRGLAFTGELFF
TRBV4-1	NA	TRBJ1-1	NA	TGCGCCAGCAGCCAAGATCTGACGACTGAAGCTTTCTTT	CASSQDLTTEAFF
TRBV19	NA	TRBJ2-5	once	TGTGCCAGTAGACGCGCCGAGCGGAGGCAGGAGACCCAGTACTTC	CASRRAERRQETQYF
TRBV7-2	NA	TRBJ2-7	NA	TGTGCCAGCAGGCAAAGGCGGGGCATAGGGTCCTACGAGCAGTACTTC	CASRQRRGIGSYEQYF
TRBV6-1	NA	TRBJ1-1	NA	TGTGCCAGCAGTGACTTTTTGGAAGCTTTCTTT	CASSDFLEAFF
TRBV15	NA	TRBJ2-2	NA	TGTGCCACCAGCAGCACCGGGAGTCCGGGGACCGGGGAGCTGTTTTTT	CATSSTGSPGTGELFF
TRBV7-9	TRBD2	TRBJ2-3	NA	TGTGCCAGCAGGCCTAGACTAGCGCCAGATACGCAGTATTTT	CASRPRLAPDTQYF
TRBV15	NA	TRBJ2-7	NA	TGTGCCACCACCGTGCGGGGATCGGAGTACGAGCAGTACTTC	CATTVRGSEYEQYF
TRBV9	NA	TRBJ2-1	NA	TGTGCCAGCACCCCCCCGGTCAGCGGTGGGGATGAGCAGTTCTTC	CASTPPVSGGDEQFF
TRBV7-9	NA	TRBJ2-7	once	TGTGCCAGCACCCCATCCGTCTACCCAGGGGGGGAGCAGTACTTC	CASTPSVYPGGEQYF
TRBV6-1	NA	TRBJ1-2	NA	TGTGCCAGCAGTGAAGTTTATTTAAACTATGGCTACACCTTC	CASSEVYLNYGYTF
TRBV5-6	NA	TRBJ2-7	NA	TGTGCCAGCAGCTTGTTACTAGAAACGCACGAGCAGTACTTC	CASSLLLETHEQYF
TRBV29-1	TRBD1	TRBJ2-3	NA	TGCAGCCTCACGCAACAGGGGTACCGCACAGATACGCAGTATTTT	CSLTQQGYRTDTQYF
TRBV27	TRBD1	TRBJ1-5	NA	TGTGCCAGCAGTTGGCGGACAGGGGGCGGGTGGCCCCAGCATTTT	CASSWRTGGGWPQHF
TRBV6-5	NA	TRBJ1-1	NA	TGTGCCAGCAGTTACGGTCGGCGATTGAACACTGAAGCTTTCTTT	CASSYGRRLNTEAFF
TRBV6-6	NA	TRBJ2-7	NA	TGTGCCAGCGGCCCGGGCGGGGGCCACTACGAGCAGTACTTC	CASGPGGGHYEQYF
TRBV20-1	TRBD2	TRBJ2-7	once	TGCAGTGCTACGGGGGGGAGCGAGCAGTACTTC	CSATGGSEQYF
TRBV5-6	TRBD2	TRBJ2-7	NA	TGTGCCAGCAGCCTCGTAGCGGGAGCTGGCTACGAGCAGTACTTC	CASSLVAGAGYEQYF
TRBV28	TRBD2	TRBJ2-3	NA	TGTGCCAGCAGTCCTCCGGGACTAGCGGGAGCGGGGACAGATACGCAGTATTTT	CASSPPGLAGAGTDTQYF
TRBV27	NA	TRBJ2-5	NA	TGTGCCAGCAGTTTAATGGGTCTCCAAGAGACCCAGTACTTC	CASSLMGLQETQYF
TRBV27	TRBD1	TRBJ2-5	NA	TGTGCCAGCAGTTTGGGACAGGGGGCTTTGGAGACCCAGTACTTC	CASSLGQGALETQYF
TRBV5-6	NA	TRBJ1-1	NA	TGTGCCAGCAGCTTGGCAAGTGCTGAAGCTTTCTTT	CASSLASAEAFF
TRBV11-2	NA	TRBJ1-5	NA	TGTGCCAGCAGCTTAGGATTGGGTCCCAATCAGCCCCAGCATTTT	CASSLGLGPNQPQHF
TRBV27	NA	TRBJ2-7	NA	TGTGCCAGCAGTCGGGGGCGGGGAACCAACCCCTACGAGCAGTACTTC	CASSRGRGTNPYEQYF
TRBV27	TRBD2	TRBJ2-7	NA	TGTGCCAGCAGGGACAGACTAGCGGGAGGCCCATACGAGCAGTACTTC	CASRDRLAGGPYEQYF
TRBV11-2	NA	TRBJ2-7	NA	TGTGCCAGCAGCTTAGCTAGCCGAGCCTACGAGCAGTACTTC	CASSLASRAYEQYF
TRBV28	NA	TRBJ1-1	NA	TGTGCCAGCAGAAGTTTCGTCCCGGCTGGGGAAGCTTTCTTT	CASRSFVPAGEAFF
TRBV7-9	TRBD1	TRBJ2-3	NA	TGTGCCAGCAGCCCGGGACAGGGGGGAGCAGATACGCAGTATTTT	CASSPGQGGADTQYF
TRBV28	NA	TRBJ2-5	NA	TGTGCCAGCAGTCTAACCGGGACGCAAGAGACCCAGTACTTC	CASSLTGTQETQYF
TRBV27	NA	TRBJ1-5	NA	TGTGCCAGCAGTTTTCCCGGCCCTAATCAGCCCCAGCATTTT	CASSFPGPNQPQHF
TRBV14	TRBD2	TRBJ2-7	NA	TGTGCCAGCAGCCAAGAAGCGGGAGTAATCTACGAGCAGTACTTC	CASSQEAGVIYEQYF
TRBV7-9	NA	TRBJ2-5	NA	TGTGCCAGCAGCTCCGGGCTGTACCAAGAGACCCAGTACTTC	CASSSGLYQETQYF
TRBV6-1	NA	TRBJ2-7	NA	TGTGCCAGCAGTGAGAGTTCCTACGAGCAGTACTTC	CASSESSYEQYF
TRBV6-5	NA	TRBJ2-5	NA	TGTGCCAGCAGTTACTATATAGGGGAAGAGACCCAGTACTTC	CASSYYIGEETQYF
TRBV27	NA	TRBJ2-4	once	TGTGCCAGCAGTGATATTGGCGCCAAAAACATTCAGTACTTC	CASSDIGAKNIQYF
TRBV28	NA	TRBJ1-5	NA	TGTGCCAGCAGTTTTCGGGTCGGGGGAGTAGCCCAGCATTTT	CASSFRVGGVAQHF
TRBV7-9	NA	TRBJ2-5	NA	TGTGCCAGCAGCTCATCAACCGGGACGGGATGGGAGACCCAGTACTTC	CASSSSTGTGWETQYF
TRBV6-5	NA	TRBJ1-4	NA	TGTGCCAGCAGTGCACAGGGACCAACTAATGAAAAACTGTTTTTT	CASSAQGPTNEKLFF
TRBV14	NA	TRBJ2-3	NA	TGTGCCAGCAGCGTCACAACAGGGATCTCAGATACGCAGTATTTT	CASSVTTGISDTQYF